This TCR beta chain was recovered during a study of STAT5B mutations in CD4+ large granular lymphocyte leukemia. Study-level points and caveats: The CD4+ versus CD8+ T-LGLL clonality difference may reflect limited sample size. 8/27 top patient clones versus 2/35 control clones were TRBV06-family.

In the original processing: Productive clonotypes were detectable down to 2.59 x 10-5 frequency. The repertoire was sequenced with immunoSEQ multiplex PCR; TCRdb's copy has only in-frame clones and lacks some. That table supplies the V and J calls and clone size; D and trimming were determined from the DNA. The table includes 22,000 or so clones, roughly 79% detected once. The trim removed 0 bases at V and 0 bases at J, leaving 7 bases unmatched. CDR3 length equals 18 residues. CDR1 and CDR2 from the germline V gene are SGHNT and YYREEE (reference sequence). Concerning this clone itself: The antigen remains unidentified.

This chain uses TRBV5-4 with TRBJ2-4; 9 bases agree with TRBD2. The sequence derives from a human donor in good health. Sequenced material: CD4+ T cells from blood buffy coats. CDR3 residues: CASSLALAGDLAKNIQYF. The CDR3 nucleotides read TGTGCCAGCAGCTTGGCATTAGCGGGAGATCTAGCCAAAAACATTCAGTACTTC. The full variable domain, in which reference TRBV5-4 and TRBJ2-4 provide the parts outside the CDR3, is ETGVTQSPTHLIKTRGQQVTLRCSSQSGHNTVSWYQQALGQGPQFIFQYYREEENGRGNFPPRFSGLQFPNYSSELNVNALELDDSALYLCASSLALAGDLAKNIQYFGAGTRLSVL.